These T cell receptor beta chains were read from a single sample in a study of regulatory T cells in long-lasting Graves disease. MiXCR was run by TCRdb on the multiplex PCR reads, yielding one entry per CDR3 protein. The sample carries some 460,000 distinct CDR3 sequences, about 17% recorded once. This same sample was also taken into another study, of T cells in Graves' hyperthyroidism and ophthalmopathy.

Specimen: peripheral blood mononuclear cells (PBMCs), collected at new diagnosis, from a patient treated with antithyroid drugs. The receptor source for this set is a man aged 35 to 55 with Graves disease. Each CDR3 is given with its conserved first and last residue. Fields, in order: clone size, J gene, D gene, V gene, CDR3 DNA, CDR3 protein. A D gene is named only where the DNA matches it firmly. Rows give clone size only sometimes, using once, few, many, or a class for an expanded clone.

size: few
J: TRBJ2-7
D: TRBD2
V: TRBV4-1
DNA: TGCGCCAGCAGCCAACAGCTAGCGGGAGCAGGGTACGAGCAGTACTTC
CDR3: CASSQQLAGAGYEQYF

size: -
J: TRBJ2-7
D: -
V: TRBV19
DNA: TGTGCCAGTAGTATAGCTACGGACTCCTACGAGCAGTACTTC
CDR3: CASSIATDSYEQYF

size: few
J: TRBJ2-1
D: TRBD1
V: TRBV19
DNA: TGTGCCAGTAGTTCCTTGGAGGGGACAGGGGGCAAGGATGAGCAGTTCTTC
CDR3: CASSSLEGTGGKDEQFF

size: many
J: TRBJ1-2
D: TRBD1
V: TRBV27
DNA: TGTGCCAGCAGTTTGAAGATCGGGACAGGAGTGACGGCTAACTATGGCTACACCTTC
CDR3: CASSLKIGTGVTANYGYTF

size: many
J: TRBJ2-3
D: -
V: TRBV24-1
DNA: TGTGCCACCAGTGATCGGGCCGATACGCAGTATTTT
CDR3: CATSDRADTQYF

size: many
J: TRBJ1-1
D: -
V: TRBV2
DNA: TGTGCCAGCAGAAATTCCGGGACTGCTGAAGCTTTCTTT
CDR3: CASRNSGTAEAFF

size: many
J: TRBJ2-2
D: TRBD2
V: TRBV7-3
DNA: TGTGCCAGCAGCCTCCGGAACCCCGGTGCGGGAGCCGGGGAGCTGTTTTTT
CDR3: CASSLRNPGAGAGELFF

size: few
J: TRBJ2-1
D: TRBD2
V: TRBV20-1
DNA: TGCAGTGCTAGTTTAGCGGGAGGGCGTGAGCAGTTCTTC
CDR3: CSASLAGGREQFF

size: many
J: TRBJ2-7
D: TRBD1
V: TRBV5-1
DNA: TGCGCCAGCAGTTATACAGGGGCCTCCTACGAGCAGTACTTC
CDR3: CASSYTGASYEQYF

size: many
J: TRBJ2-4
D: TRBD2
V: TRBV2
DNA: TGTGCCAGCAGCGAACCGGGACTAGACGTGAACATTCAGTACTTC
CDR3: CASSEPGLDVNIQYF

size: few
J: TRBJ2-7
D: -
V: TRBV20-1
DNA: TGCAGTGCTAGAGACAGTCGCCCCAGGTTCGCAGCCTACGAGCAGTACTTC
CDR3: CSARDSRPRFAAYEQYF

size: few
J: TRBJ2-6
D: -
V: TRBV20-1
DNA: TGCAGTGCTAGAGGTGGGGGACCGACCCTCTCTGGGGCCAACGTCCTGACTTTC
CDR3: CSARGGGPTLSGANVLTF

size: -
J: TRBJ2-7
D: TRBD2
V: TRBV2
DNA: TGTGCCAGCAGGAAAACTAGCGGGAGTCAGGAAGAGCAGTACTTC
CDR3: CASRKTSGSQEEQYF

size: many
J: TRBJ2-3
D: -
V: TRBV7-9
DNA: TGTGCCAGCAGCTTAAGAGGGGTTGGCACAGATACGCAGTATTTT
CDR3: CASSLRGVGTDTQYF

size: few
J: TRBJ1-4
D: -
V: TRBV24-1
DNA: TGTGCCACCAGTGATTTTTCCGGGGACCCAACAACTAATGAAAAACTGTTTTTT
CDR3: CATSDFSGDPTTNEKLFF

size: many
J: TRBJ2-6
D: -
V: TRBV6-2/TRBV6-3
DNA: TGTGCCAGCAGTTACTACCTCGATCGGGCTGGGGCCAACGTCCTGACTTTC
CDR3: CASSYYLDRAGANVLTF

size: -
J: TRBJ2-5
D: -
V: TRBV7-9
DNA: TGTGCCAGCAGCCGAAGACCCACTCCTAGCGTGGAGACCCAGTACTTC
CDR3: CASSRRPTPSVETQYF

size: few
J: TRBJ2-3
D: TRBD2
V: TRBV20-1
DNA: TGCAGTGCTCACACCCCTAGCGGTAGCACAGATACGCAGTATTTT
CDR3: CSAHTPSGSTDTQYF

size: many
J: TRBJ1-4
D: -
V: TRBV30
DNA: TGTGCCTCGTCGCCGGGGTCAACTAATGAAAAACTGTTTTTT
CDR3: CASSPGSTNEKLFF

size: once
J: TRBJ2-2
D: -
V: TRBV6-1
DNA: TGTGCCAGCAGAACCGGGACCGCCAACTCCGGGGAGCTGTTTTTT
CDR3: CASRTGTANSGELFF

size: -
J: TRBJ1-2
D: -
V: TRBV4-2
DNA: TGTGCCAGCAGACCTACGGAAGACGCTAACTATGGCTACACCTTC
CDR3: CASRPTEDANYGYTF

size: many
J: TRBJ1-1
D: -
V: TRBV5-1
DNA: TGCGCCAGCAGCTTCGGGGCTGTATTGAACACTGAAGCTTTCTTT
CDR3: CASSFGAVLNTEAFF

size: many
J: TRBJ2-3
D: -
V: TRBV3-1
DNA: TGTGCCAGCAGCCCAGGGCGGGACTCATGGTATTTT
CDR3: CASSPGRDSWYF

size: many
J: TRBJ1-5
D: TRBD1
V: TRBV6-5
DNA: TGTGCCAGCAGTTACGGACAGGGGGGAGGCAATCAGCCCCAGCATTTT
CDR3: CASSYGQGGGNQPQHF

size: many
J: TRBJ2-3
D: -
V: TRBV6-1
DNA: TGTGCCAGCAAGATTTTTGAGAGCACAGATACGCAGTATTTT
CDR3: CASKIFESTDTQYF

size: few
J: TRBJ2-5
D: -
V: TRBV19
DNA: TGTGCCAGTAGGCCTGGGATACAAGAGACCCAGTACTTC
CDR3: CASRPGIQETQYF

size: many
J: TRBJ2-3
D: -
V: TRBV5-1
DNA: TGCGCCAGCAGCACCGGGGAAAGGGAGGATACGCAGTATTTT
CDR3: CASSTGEREDTQYF